This T cell receptor (beta chain) was identified in a study of blood T cell repertoires in COVID-19. Study information: Donors in the United States, Italy and Spain gave samples during acute or convalescent COVID-19. Sources were T cells, B-cell-depleted T cells, or PBMCs; the material itself was cDNA or gDNA.

Source study methods: Estimation of nucleated cell counts relied on the amplification of reference gene primers. Using immunoSEQ multiplex PCR, the repertoire was profiled, and TCRdb retains in-frame clones only, with some absent. The V and J calls and clone size are taken from that table; D and trimming were inferred from the DNA. The repertoire holds 150,000 to 200,000 clones, around 82% seen once, with 11% in the top ten. CDR3 size: 15 residues. Source material: peripheral blood. The sequence was collected from a man aged 55 to 70 with active or convalescent COVID-19. The chain uses TRBV21-1 and TRBJ2-7; the table gives TRBD1 as D, unverified against the DNA. TRBV21-1 is recorded as a pseudogene. CDR3 in DNA: TGTGCCAGCAGCATCTTAACGGGACAGGACAACGAGCAGTACTTC. Its protein product is CASSILTGQDNEQYF.